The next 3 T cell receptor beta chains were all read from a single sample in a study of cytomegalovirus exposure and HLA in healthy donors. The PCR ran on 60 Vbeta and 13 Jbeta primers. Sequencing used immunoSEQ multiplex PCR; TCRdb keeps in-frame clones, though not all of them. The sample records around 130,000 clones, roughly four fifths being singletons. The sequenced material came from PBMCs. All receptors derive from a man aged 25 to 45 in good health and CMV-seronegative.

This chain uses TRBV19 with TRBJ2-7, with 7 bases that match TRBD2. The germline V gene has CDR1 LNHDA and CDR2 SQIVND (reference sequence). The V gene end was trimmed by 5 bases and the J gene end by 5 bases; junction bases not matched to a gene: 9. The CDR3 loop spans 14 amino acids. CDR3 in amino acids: CASSVTGTIDEQYF. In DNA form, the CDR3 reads TGTGCCAGTAGTGTTACCGGGACTATTGACGAGCAGTACTTC.

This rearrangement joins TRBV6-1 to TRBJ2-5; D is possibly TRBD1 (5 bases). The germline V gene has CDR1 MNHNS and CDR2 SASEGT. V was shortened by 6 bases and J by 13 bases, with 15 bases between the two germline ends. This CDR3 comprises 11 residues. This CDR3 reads CASSSTVTSYF. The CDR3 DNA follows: TGTGCCAGCAGCTCGACAGTAACTTCGTACTTC.

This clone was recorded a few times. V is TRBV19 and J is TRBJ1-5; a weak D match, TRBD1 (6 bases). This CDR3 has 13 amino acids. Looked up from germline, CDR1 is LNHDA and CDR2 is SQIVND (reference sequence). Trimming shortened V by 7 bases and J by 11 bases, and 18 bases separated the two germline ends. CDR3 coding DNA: TGTGCCAGTACAGGGGCCCCGGGGTTGGCCCAGCATTTT. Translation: CASTGAPGLAQHF.